Shown below are 26 T cell receptor beta chains from a single sample sequenced in a study of human T cells and chemical hapten exposure. In TCRdb, the RACE reads were re-called with MiXCR into one record per CDR3 protein. The repertoire has under 150,000 distinct CDR3 sequences, 9.5% to 13% of them found once; the top ten carry around 1.4%. Time point meaning: patch test 1, 2 weeks after DPC sensitization. Treatment described: therapeutic diphenylcyclopropenone sensitization with weekly scalp DPC. Sequencing was performed on whole blood, taken in connection with sensitization to the hapten diphenylcyclopropenone (DPC). The origin of the receptors is a woman in her fifties or sixties with alopecia areata. Some clones in this sample may be carry-over from other donors' samples.

This clonotype was observed a handful of times. The J gene is TRBJ1-6, the V gene TRBV7-6; D possibly corresponds to TRBD1 (5 bases). The CDR3 has 16 amino acids. The germline V and J ends were trimmed by 5 bases and 6 bases, with 17 bases remaining between them. The germline V gene has CDR1 SGHVS and CDR2 FNYEAQ. CDR3 in DNA: TGTGCCAGCAGCCGTATGGGGGACGGTATTAATTCACCCCTCCACTTT. Its protein is CASSRMGDGINSPLHF. The whole variable domain, remainder taken from reference TRBV7-6 and TRBJ1-6, is GAGVSQSPRYKVTKRGQDVALRCDPISGHVSLYWYRQALGQGPEFLTYFNYEAQQDKSGLPNDRFSAERPEGSISTLTIQRTEQRDSAMYRCASSRMGDGINSPLHFGNGTRLTVT.

J is TRBJ2-3 and V is TRBV24-1, with D uncertain. The V end was cut by 1 base, the J end by 4 bases, with 5 bases between. This CDR3 has 13 amino acids. CDR1 and CDR2 (germline): KGHDR, SFDVKD. Here the CDR3 DNA reads TGTGCCACCAGTGATTTCGGAGCAGATACGCAGTATTTT. Its translation: CATSDFGADTQYF.

This clonotype was recorded at least ten times. The rearrangement joins TRBV29-1 to TRBJ2-7; a weak D match, TRBD2 (7 bases). The CDR3 is 13 amino acids. Germline assignment: CDR1 SQVTM and CDR2 ANQGSEA. Between the trimmed V and J ends, which lost 4 bases and 4 bases, there was a span of 14 bases. The CDR3: CSVGEGGGYEQYF. CDR3 nucleotide sequence: TGCAGCGTTGGTGAGGGAGGGGGTTACGAGCAGTACTTC.

V gene TRBV28 combines with J gene TRBJ1-5; D is unclear. The CDR3 consists of 13 residues. The germline CDR1 and CDR2 sequences are MDHEN and SYDVKM. V lost 3 bases to trimming and J lost 0 bases, with 3 bases between them. CDR3 loop: CASSFYSNQPQHF. The CDR3 DNA is TGTGCCAGCAGTTTTTATAGCAATCAGCCCCAGCATTTT.

This clonotype has only a few counts. The rearrangement links TRBV7-2 to TRBJ1-2, with a tentative D call TRBD1 (6 bases). CDR1 and CDR2 from the germline V gene are SGHTA and FQGNSA. The CDR3 is 17 amino acids. The V gene lost 0 bases and the J gene lost 5 bases, with 19 bases spanning the gap. CDR3 sequence reads: CASSLASPSGGNYGYTF. CDR3 DNA: TGTGCCAGCAGCTTAGCTTCTCCCTCCGGGGGCAATTATGGCTACACCTTC.

The chain combines TRBV7-9 with TRBJ1-1, with 7 bases matching TRBD1. The trim removed 5 bases at V and 5 bases at J, leaving 8 bases unmatched. From germline, CDR1 is SEHNR and CDR2 FQNEAQ (reference sequence). CDR3 length: 14 residues. CDR3 coding DNA: TGTGCCAGCAGCCGACAGGGATTTTTAACTGAAGCTTTCTTT. Encoded protein: CASSRQGFLTEAFF.

In this sample, this clonotype turned up many times. The rearrangement links TRBV10-1 to TRBJ2-5, with D perhaps matching TRBD2 (6 bases). V dropped 0 bases and J dropped 5 bases, with 13 bases sitting between them. Per germline, CDR1 WNHNN and CDR2 SYGVQD (reference sequence). The CDR3 spans 15 residues. The CDR3 nucleotides are TGCGCCAGCAGTGAGTCGTTCGGGAGAGCGGAGACCCAGTACTTC. Translating gives CASSESFGRAETQYF.

This clonotype was seen a few times. This rearrangement joins TRBV9 to TRBJ1-4; TRBD1 aligns across 9 bases. CDR1 and CDR2 (germline): SGDLS, YYNGEE. This CDR3 is built from 20 residues. V shed 5 bases, J shed 0 bases, and the junction held 17 bases outside the gene matches. CDR3 in amino acids: CASRILRDRARRPTNEKLFF. The CDR3, as DNA: TGTGCCAGCAGGATACTCCGGGACAGGGCTCGAAGGCCAACTAATGAAAAACTGTTTTTT.

The rearrangement links TRBV18 to TRBJ2-6; 8 nucleotides match TRBD1. Germline assignment: CDR1 KGHSH and CDR2 LQKENI. The CDR3 is 19 residues long. V shed 3 bases and J 0 bases; nucleotides not matched to a gene: 10. The CDR3 nucleotides are TGTGCCAGCTCACCCGACCCAGGGGGCGTTTACTCTGGGGCCAACGTCCTGACTTTC. Translating gives CASSPDPGGVYSGANVLTF.

The V and J genes are TRBV20-1 and TRBJ1-1, with D maybe TRBD1 (6 bases). The germline V gene encodes CDR1 DFQATT and CDR2 SNEGSKA (reference sequence). The ends were cut back, 8 bases at V and 2 bases at J, with 12 bases in the middle. CDR3 length equals 12 residues. CDR3 amino acids: CSPIQGNTEAFF. Here the CDR3 DNA reads TGCAGTCCGATACAGGGAAACACTGAAGCTTTCTTT.

This chain connects TRBV2 to TRBJ2-5; the D is unclear. Germline V gene lookup returns CDR1 SNHLY and CDR2 FYNNEI. V lost 3 bases to trimming and J lost 1 base, with 9 bases between them. This CDR3 comprises 14 residues. In DNA form, the CDR3 reads TGTGCCAGCAGTGATTCGGACCTCCAAGAGACCCAGTACTTC. Its translation: CASSDSDLQETQYF.

This clonotype was seen only a few times. The chain recombines TRBV7-8 with TRBJ2-1; tentative D call: TRBD2 (7 bases). V lost 7 bases, J lost 8 bases, and 18 bases lay in between. Per germline, CDR1 SGHVS and CDR2 FQNEAQ. The CDR3 spans 14 residues. CDR3 coding DNA: TGTGCCAGCACCCAGCCGGGGGGCACCTATGAGCAGTTCTTC. Translating it yields CASTQPGGTYEQFF.

This clonotype was counted many times. V usage is TRBV18 and J usage is TRBJ2-1; D may be TRBD1 or TRBD2 (5 bases each). CDR1 is KGHSH and CDR2 is LQKENI in the germline V gene. Trimming cost V 3 bases and J 3 bases, with 12 bases left between them. The CDR3 contains 15 residues. This chain's CDR3 is CASSPREPLYNEQFF. For the CDR3, the DNA is TGTGCCAGCTCACCCAGGGAGCCCCTCTACAATGAGCAGTTCTTC.

This clonotype has just a few counts. This chain joins TRBV20-1 and TRBJ2-2; possibly TRBD2 for D (5 bases). Between the trimmed V and J ends, which lost 0 bases and 2 bases, there was a span of 10 bases. CDR3 length: 15 amino acids. CDR1 is DFQATT and CDR2 is SNEGSKA in the germline V gene (reference sequence). Here the CDR3 reads CSARDRGFNTGELFF. For the CDR3, the DNA is TGCAGTGCTAGAGATCGAGGGTTTAACACCGGGGAGCTGTTTTTT.

This clonotype has a handful of counts. This chain joins TRBV29-1 and TRBJ1-2, with D perhaps TRBD1 (5 bases). The V gene lost 4 bases and the J gene lost 4 bases, with 10 bases spanning the gap. The germline CDR1 and CDR2 sequences are SQVTM and ANQGSEA. The CDR3 contains 12 residues. CDR3 loop: CSVATGPYGYTF. The CDR3 DNA reads as TGCAGCGTTGCTACAGGCCCCTATGGCTACACCTTC.

This clonotype was detected many times. The chain is built from TRBV28 and TRBJ1-6; unclear D gene. The CDR3 runs 14 residues. V lost 0 bases and J lost 10, with 10 bases in between. From germline, CDR1 is MDHEN and CDR2 SYDVKM. The DNA for the CDR3 is TGTGCCAGCAGTTTATGGGATCGCGCCTCACCCCTCCACTTT. Translated: CASSLWDRASPLHF.

The V gene is TRBV4-3, the J gene TRBJ2-7; D is unresolved. The germline V gene has CDR1 LGHNA and CDR2 YSLEER. CDR3 size: 14 residues. Between the trimmed V and J ends, which lost 4 bases and 0 bases, there was a span of 10 bases. The CDR3 sequence is CASSLSHLSYEQYF. CDR3 in DNA: TGCGCCAGCAGCCTATCACACCTCTCCTACGAGCAGTACTTC.

The chain carries TRBV29-1 and TRBJ1-1; no clear D gene. This CDR3 is 13 amino acids long. V lost 6 bases to trimming and J lost 2 bases, with 13 bases between them. Germline assignment: CDR1 SQVTM and CDR2 ANQGSEA. This CDR3 reads CSVDEQLNTEAFF. As DNA, the CDR3 is TGCAGCGTAGATGAGCAGCTAAACACTGAAGCTTTCTTT.

This clonotype was counted many times. V is TRBV13 and J is TRBJ1-1; D may be TRBD1 (5 bases). Germline CDR1 reads PRHDT; CDR2 reads FYEKMQ (reference sequence). V shed 0 bases and J shed 7 bases, with 9 bases lying between them. The CDR3 is 13 amino acids. This chain's CDR3 is CASSLGWRGEAFF. Written as DNA, the CDR3 is TGTGCCAGCAGCTTAGGCTGGAGGGGTGAAGCTTTCTTT.

The chain joins TRBV2 to TRBJ1-5; D is uncertain. V was pared by 4 bases and J by 11 bases, with 21 bases between. CDR1 SNHLY and CDR2 FYNNEI come from the germline V gene. CDR3 length equals 15 residues. The CDR3 sequence: CASSAEVLSGSTQHF. CDR3 nucleotides: TGTGCCAGCAGTGCAGAAGTGTTGTCGGGAAGCACCCAGCATTTT.

This clonotype was found a few times. The chain employs TRBV28 and TRBJ1-4; 7 bases are a match to TRBD1. The germline V gene has CDR1 MDHEN and CDR2 SYDVKM. The CDR3 runs 16 residues. The J segment lost 0 bases and the V segment lost 6 bases, leaving 7 bases of the junction unmatched. The CDR3 reads CASSLTRGSTNEKLFF. In DNA, the CDR3 is TGTGCCAGCAGCCTTACCAGGGGGTCAACTAATGAAAAACTGTTTTTT.

In this sample, this clonotype turned up a few times. The CDR3, as DNA: TGCAGTGCGGGGACTAGCGGGGGCGCAGATACGCAGTATTTT. Encoded protein: CSAGTSGGADTQYF. This chain connects TRBV20-1 to TRBJ2-3, with 14 bases that match TRBD2. The CDR3 covers 14 residues. After removal of 6 bases from V and 4 bases from J, the junction contained 3 bases not matched to a gene. Germline V gives CDR1 DFQATT, CDR2 SNEGSKA (reference sequence).

The chain couples TRBV11-2 to TRBJ1-3; no reliable D call. This CDR3 contains 15 residues. CDR1 is SGHAT, CDR2 FQNNGV, per germline. V lost 7 bases, J lost 1 base, and 14 bases lay in between. DNA of the CDR3: TGTGCCAGCAAAGTTACTGGTCCATCTGGAAACACCATATATTTT. It codes for CASKVTGPSGNTIYF.

This clonotype was detected a few times. The gene calls are TRBV25-1 and TRBJ2-2; 9 bases map to TRBD1. The CDR3 has 15 residues. Germline V gene data show CDR1 as MGHDK and CDR2 as SYGVNS. The junction had 8 bases not matched to a gene; V was cut back by 10 bases and J by 2 bases. The CDR3: CATEGGQGNTGELFF. The CDR3 DNA sequence: TGTGCCACCGAAGGGGGACAGGGTAACACCGGGGAGCTGTTTTTT.

This chain connects TRBV11-1 to TRBJ2-2; no clear D gene. Germline CDR1 reads SGHAT; CDR2 reads FQDESV (reference sequence). V gave up 5 bases and J gave up 2 bases, with 6 bases separating them. The CDR3 sequence is 13 residues long. In nucleotides, the CDR3 is TGTGCCAGCAGCGGTCGTAACACCGGGGAGCTGTTTTTT. It encodes CASSGRNTGELFF. Full variable domain (outside the CDR3, taken from reference TRBV11-1 and TRBJ2-2): EAEVAQSPRYKITEKSQAVAFWCDPISGHATLYWYRQILGQGPELLVQFQDESVVDDSQLPKDRFSAERLKGVDSTLKIQPAELGDSAMYLCASSGRNTGELFFGEGSRLTVL.

This clonotype was seen at least ten times. The rearrangement uses TRBV19 and TRBJ2-3; D is perhaps TRBD1 or TRBD2 (6 bases each). CDR3 length: 13 amino acids. Germline V gene data show CDR1 as LNHDA and CDR2 as SQIVND (reference sequence). The V gene lost 7 bases and the J gene lost 2 bases, with 10 bases spanning the gap. CDR3 sequence: CASKGDSTDTQYF. CDR3 nucleotides: TGTGCCAGTAAGGGGGACTCCACAGATACGCAGTATTTT. Complete variable domain (other parts from reference TRBV19 and TRBJ2-3): DGGITQSPKYLFRKEGQNVTLSCEQNLNHDAMYWYRQDPGQGLRLIYYSQIVNDFQKGDIAEGYSVSREKKESFPLTVTSAQKNPTAFYLCASKGDSTDTQYFGPGTRLTVL.